The 8 T cell receptor beta chains given below trace back to one sample, sequenced in a study of regulatory T cells in long-lasting Graves disease. Time point defined: persistent/refractory GD, antithyroid drugs over 5 years with positive TRAb. PBMCs provided the RNA from which the TCR library was made. Through Arm-PCR of CDR3 regions and iRepertoire HTBI primers, TCR beta libraries were built. TCRdb processed the multiplex PCR reads anew with MiXCR; each CDR3 protein has one entry. The table includes more than 350,000 distinct CDR3 sequences, around 23% detected once. The specimen was peripheral blood mononuclear cells (PBMCs), collected when the disease was refractory, from a patient treated with antithyroid drugs. The receptor source for this set is a female donor with Graves disease.

The sample holds a few counts of this clonotype. The J gene is TRBJ1-6, the V gene TRBV5-1; D might be TRBD1 (6 bases). The CDR3 totals 15 residues. From germline, CDR1 is SGHRS and CDR2 YFSETQ. The V end was cut by 0 bases, the J end by 5 bases, with 9 bases between. CDR3 DNA: TGCGCCAGCAGCTTGGCAGGGGCAGATAATTCACCCCTCCACTTT. Translating gives CASSLAGADNSPLHF.

The chain uses TRBV5-1 and TRBJ2-7; TRBD1 might be the D (5 bases). This CDR3 contains 13 residues. Trimming cost V 5 bases and J 3 bases, with 12 bases left between them. In germline, CDR1 is SGHRS, CDR2 YFSETQ. In nucleotides, the CDR3 is TGCGCCAGCAGAGGGGTGACTTTCTACGAGCAGTACTTC. This gives the protein CASRGVTFYEQYF.

The table lists this clonotype with many counts. This chain links TRBV9 with TRBJ1-1, with no clear D. The V end was cut by 0 bases, the J end by 1 base, with 7 bases between. There are 14 residues in the CDR3. Germline-derived CDR1 and CDR2 are SGDLS and YYNGEE. The chain's CDR3 is CASSVGSANTEAFF. DNA for the CDR3: TGTGCCAGCAGCGTAGGGTCGGCGAACACTGAAGCTTTCTTT. The entire variable domain, with the rest obtained from reference TRBV9 and TRBJ1-1, is as follows: DSGVTQTPKHLITATGQRVTLRCSPRSGDLSVYWYQQSLDQGLQFLIQYYNGEERAKGNILERFSAQQFPDLHSELNLSSLELGDSALYFCASSVGSANTEAFFGQGTRLTVV.

A few counts support this clonotype. Its ends do not fully match the called genes, so a read error is possible. The rearrangement links TRBV10-3 to TRBJ2-7; 12 bases fit TRBD1. CDR1 is ENHRY, CDR2 SYGVKD, per germline. The CDR3 has 15 residues. Here the CDR3 reads CASSAGTGGRYEQYF. CDR3 DNA sequence: TGTGCCAGCAGTGCCGGGACAGGGGGCCGGTACGAGCAGTACTTC.

The V call is TRBV5-1, the J call TRBJ1-1, with D maybe TRBD1 (6 bases). Germline loops: CDR1 SGHRS, CDR2 YFSETQ. The CDR3 has 14 residues. Trimming left V 5 bases short and J 5 bases short, with 16 bases between. The CDR3 bases are TGCGCCAGCAGACCAGGACAGAGCGGGACTGAAGCTTTCTTT. Its protein is CASRPGQSGTEAFF.

There are many counts of this clonotype. The CDR3 DNA is TGTGCCAGCAGCGCGGGGTCGGACGAGCAGTACTTC. It yields the protein CASSAGSDEQYF. This chain connects TRBV9 to TRBJ2-7; perhaps TRBD2 as D (5 bases). This CDR3 contains 12 residues. V was pared by 3 bases and J by 5 bases, with 9 bases between. In germline, CDR1 is SGDLS, CDR2 YYNGEE.

This clonotype was seen only a few times. The CDR3: CATSRGGTGNTIYF. The CDR3 DNA follows: TGTGCCACCAGCAGAGGCGGAACAGGAAACACCATATATTTT. V and J are TRBV15 and TRBJ1-3; D is undetermined. The CDR3 contains 14 residues. V gave up 1 base and J gave up 4 bases, with 8 bases separating them. Per germline, CDR1 LNHNV and CDR2 YYDKDF (reference sequence).

The CDR3 is CSASPGTTSSNQPQHF. CDR3 DNA: TGCAGTGCTAGCCCCGGGACCACCTCTAGCAATCAGCCCCAGCATTTT. The chain uses TRBV20-1 and TRBJ1-5; D may be TRBD1 (5 bases). This CDR3 is 16 amino acids long. Germline V CDR1 and CDR2: DFQATT, SNEGSKA (reference sequence). V was trimmed by 3 bases and J by 0 bases, leaving 15 bases between them.